What follows are 9 T cell receptor beta chains derived from one specimen sequenced in a study of spatial heterogeneity in lung cancer. The study, taken as a whole, reports: It was found that expanded intratumoral alpha and beta TCR counts tracked tumor mutation counts.

TCRdb reanalysed the 5' RACE reads using MiXCR and keeps one entry per CDR3 protein. Counted here are about 8,400 distinct CDR3 sequences, around 5% occurring once; the ten biggest clones make up roughly an eighth. No antigen has been identified for these receptors. Regarding time point: sample taken at primary tumor resection. The sample in question was lung tumor tissue, obtained at surgery. The source is a female donor with early-stage non-small cell lung cancer.

This clonotype has a count of ten or more. V gene TRBV6-2 or TRBV6-3 combines with J gene TRBJ2-3, with D possibly being TRBD2 (5 bases). This CDR3 spans 15 amino acids. V lost 8 bases and J lost 2, with 17 bases in between. CDR1 and CDR2 from the germline V gene are MNHEY and SVGEGT. CDR3 in DNA: TGTGCCAGCCGTCCCACTAGAGGACTCACAGATACGCAGTATTTT. Encoded protein: CASRPTRGLTDTQYF.

The V call is TRBV20-1, the J call TRBJ2-1; TRBD2 aligns across 8 bases. CDR3 length: 15 residues. After removal of 1 base from V and 10 bases from J, the junction contained 12 bases not matched to a gene. Germline-derived CDR1 and CDR2 are DFQATT and SNEGSKA (reference sequence). The CDR3 coding sequence is TGCAGTGCTAGAGGGAGCGGGGGCCTCATAGGGGAGCAGTTCTTC. This translates into CSARGSGGLIGEQFF.

This clonotype has a count of ten or more. The J gene is TRBJ2-5, the V gene TRBV28, with D perhaps TRBD2 (7 bases). Trimming left V 11 bases short and J 14 bases short, with 24 bases between. Germline V gene lookup returns CDR1 MDHEN and CDR2 SYDVKM. The CDR3 spans 12 residues. The CDR3 reads CAAGGVRQEDYF. The CDR3 region has the DNA TGTGCCGCTGGGGGGGTAAGACAGGAGGACTACTTC. The full variable domain, its missing parts supplied by reference TRBV28 and TRBJ2-5, is DVKVTQSSRYLVKRTGEKVFLECVQDMDHENMFWYRQDPGLGLRLIYFSYDVKMKEKGDIPEGYSVSREKKERFSLILESASTNQTSMYLCAAGGVRQEDYFGPGTRLLVL.

By frequency in the sample, this clonotype is medium-sized (0.01 to 0.1%). In DNA, the CDR3 is TGTGCCAGCAGCCAAGGAAGGGAGGGAATTGAAGCTTTCTTT. Amino acid sequence: CASSQGREGIEAFF. The J gene is TRBJ1-1, the V gene TRBV3-1; D not certain. The CDR3 has 14 amino acids. The V end was cut by 1 base, the J end by 7 bases, with 13 bases between. Per germline, CDR1 LGHDT and CDR2 YNNKEL (reference sequence).

In its sample, this clonotype ranks as medium-sized (0.01 to 0.1%). The chain joins TRBV19 to TRBJ1-2, with D possibly being TRBD1 (5 bases). CDR3 length: 14 amino acids. V was pared by 7 bases and J by 4 bases, with 16 bases between. Germline CDR1 LNHDA, CDR2 SQIVND (reference sequence). The chain's CDR3 is CASTLYGGPYGYTF. CDR3 nucleotides: TGTGCCAGTACCCTGTACGGGGGACCCTATGGCTACACCTTC.

The gene calls are TRBV4-1 and TRBJ1-4; TRBD1 is a possible D gene (6 bases). Per germline, CDR1 MGHRA and CDR2 YSYEKL. V was pared by 6 bases and J by 0 bases, with 11 bases between. This CDR3 has 15 amino acids. As DNA, the CDR3 is TGCGCCAGCAGGGACAGCTCTGCAACTAATGAAAAACTGTTTTTT. Encoded protein: CASRDSSATNEKLFF.

This clonotype is termed medium-sized. The V call is TRBV12-3 or TRBV12-4, the J call TRBJ2-1; no firm D call. The CDR3 loop spans 12 amino acids. Trimming left V 4 bases short and J 3 bases short, with 4 bases between. CDR3 DNA: TGTGCCAGCAGTTGGGGCTACAATGAGCAGTTCTTC. Amino acid sequence: CASSWGYNEQFF.

This clonotype was seen many times. V usage is TRBV5-4 and J usage is TRBJ2-3, with TRBD2 matching 12 bases. Germline values: CDR1 SGHNT, CDR2 YYREEE (reference sequence). The V gene end was trimmed by 0 bases and the J gene end by 4 bases; junction bases not matched to a gene: 6. The length of the CDR3 is 17 residues. The CDR3 coding sequence is TGTGCCAGCAGCTTGGTAGTTCTAGCGGGAGGGCCAGATACGCAGTATTTT. Its protein is CASSLVVLAGGPDTQYF.

By proportion, this clonotype is medium-sized. This chain connects TRBV10-2 to TRBJ1-2; 8 nucleotides match TRBD1. The CDR3 contains 13 residues. Germline V gene sequence: CDR1 WSHSY, CDR2 SAAADI. With 4 bases clipped from V and 7 bases from J, the junction kept 5 bases outside the gene matches. DNA for the CDR3: TGCGCCAGCAGTGCTCAGGGGGCAGGTGGCTACACCTTC. This encodes CASSAQGAGGYTF.